This T cell receptor beta chain was sequenced in a study of human T cells and chemical hapten exposure. Study in general: Recorded diagnoses among the mostly female patients were alopecia areata, totalis or universalis.

The time point denotes: patch test 2, 6 weeks after DPC sensitization. Treatment given: therapeutic diphenylcyclopropenone sensitization with weekly scalp DPC. The CDR3 runs to 13 residues. The V end was cut by 3 bases, the J end by 4 bases, with 13 bases between. Germline V gene sequence: CDR1 SQVTM, CDR2 ANQGSEA. The library tagged individual cDNA molecules with unique molecular identifiers. TCRdb ran MiXCR on the RACE reads and lists one entry per CDR3 protein. Of some 150,000 distinct CDR3 sequences in the sample, over 9.5% are singletons; the top ten hold 1.2% to 1.5%. Notes on the study in general: Those TCRs sitting above 1 in 1000 frequency stayed the same with DPC sensitization.

Comments on this clonotype: Its cognate antigen is unknown.

The sequence came from a woman aged 50 to 60 with alopecia areata. Some clones in this sample may be carry-over from other donors' samples. The gene calls are TRBV29-1 and TRBJ2-7, with D perhaps matching TRBD1 or TRBD2 (5 bases each). The material was whole blood, obtained in connection with sensitization to the hapten diphenylcyclopropenone (DPC). CDR3 sequence (DNA): TGCAGCGTTGAGGGGGTGGGCTCTTACGAGCAGTACTTC. Protein: CSVEGVGSYEQYF.